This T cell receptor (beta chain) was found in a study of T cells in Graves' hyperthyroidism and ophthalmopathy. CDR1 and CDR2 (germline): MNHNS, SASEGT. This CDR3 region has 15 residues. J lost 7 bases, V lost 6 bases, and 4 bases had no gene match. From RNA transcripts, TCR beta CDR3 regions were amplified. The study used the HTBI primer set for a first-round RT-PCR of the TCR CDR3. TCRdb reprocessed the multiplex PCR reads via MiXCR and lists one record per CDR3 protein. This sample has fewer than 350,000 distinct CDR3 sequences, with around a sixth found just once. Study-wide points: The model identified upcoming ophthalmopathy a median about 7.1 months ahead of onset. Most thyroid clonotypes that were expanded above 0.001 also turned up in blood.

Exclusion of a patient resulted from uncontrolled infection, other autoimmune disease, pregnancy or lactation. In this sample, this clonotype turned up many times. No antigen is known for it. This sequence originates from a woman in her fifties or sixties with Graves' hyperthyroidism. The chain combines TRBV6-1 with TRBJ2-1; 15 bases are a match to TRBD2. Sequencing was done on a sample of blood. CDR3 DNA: TGTGCCAGCAGAACCGGGACTAGCGGGGGGAATGAGCAGTTCTTC. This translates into CASRTGTSGGNEQFF.